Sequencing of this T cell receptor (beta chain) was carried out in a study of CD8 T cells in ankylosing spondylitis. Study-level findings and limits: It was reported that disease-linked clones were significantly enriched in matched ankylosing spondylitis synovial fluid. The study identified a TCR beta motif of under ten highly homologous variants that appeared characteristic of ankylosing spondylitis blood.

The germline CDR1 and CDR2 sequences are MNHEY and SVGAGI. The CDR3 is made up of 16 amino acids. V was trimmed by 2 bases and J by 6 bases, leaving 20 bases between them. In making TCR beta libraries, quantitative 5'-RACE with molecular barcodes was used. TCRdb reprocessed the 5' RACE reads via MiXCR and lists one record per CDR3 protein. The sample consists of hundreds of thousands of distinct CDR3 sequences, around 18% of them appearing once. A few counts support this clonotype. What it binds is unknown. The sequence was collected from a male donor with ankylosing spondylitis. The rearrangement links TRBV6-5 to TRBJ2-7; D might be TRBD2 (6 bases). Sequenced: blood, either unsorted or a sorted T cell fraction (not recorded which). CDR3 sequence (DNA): TGTGCCAGCAGTTACCCGGGCGCGGGGAGTCGGTTCGAGCAGTACTTC. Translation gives CASSYPGAGSRFEQYF.